This T cell receptor beta chain was sequenced in a study of T cell changes during pregnancy in multiple sclerosis. V was shortened by 2 bases and J by 3 bases, with 8 bases between the two germline ends. CDR1 and CDR2 (germline): MNHEY, SVGAGI. CDR3 length equals 14 residues. Generated by immunoSEQ multiplex PCR, the TCRdb table keeps only in-frame clones and is missing some. The sample lists fewer than 40,000 clones; 75% to 90% were seen once. The origin of this receptor is a female donor with multiple sclerosis, enrolled in a pregnancy study. Sequencing was performed on CD8+ T cells from peripheral blood mononuclear cells, taken in the second trimester of pregnancy. This rearrangement joins TRBV6-5 to TRBJ1-5; possible D gene TRBD1, 5 bases. The CDR3 DNA sequence: TGTGCCAGCAGTTACGGGGGGGTCAATCAGCCCCAGCATTTT. Translating it yields CASSYGGVNQPQHF.